These 30 T cell receptor beta chains were sequenced from one sample in a study of blood T cells in healthy people across ages. A J-beta primer mix and a sample-barcoded 5' primer were used in a second PCR of roughly 7 to 12 cycles. TCRdb recomputed calls from the 5' RACE reads with MiXCR, one row per CDR3 protein. Of roughly 1,500,000 distinct CDR3 sequences listed, around 35% were seen once; the top ten hold approximately 10%. Sequencing was done on a sample of blood. These TCRs come from a woman aged 30 to 39 in good health.

The chain links TRBV28 to TRBJ2-2; TRBD2 is a possible D gene (6 bases). From germline, CDR1 is MDHEN and CDR2 SYDVKM. V lost 6 bases and J 0 bases, leaving 17 bases between the germline ends. This CDR3 contains 17 residues. The CDR3 protein is CASSYGGVITNTGELFF. In DNA, the CDR3 is TGTGCCAGCAGCTATGGCGGGGTAATCACGAACACCGGGGAGCTGTTTTTT.

This clonotype was seen a few times. The V and J genes are TRBV20-1 and TRBJ1-5; 7 nucleotides line up with TRBD1. Germline values: CDR1 DFQATT, CDR2 SNEGSKA (reference sequence). The CDR3 has 16 amino acids. After removal of 6 bases from V and 3 bases from J, the junction contained 14 bases not matched to a gene. CDR3 loop: CSAEPTGLISNQPQHF. The CDR3 coding sequence is TGCAGTGCGGAACCGACAGGGTTGATCTCCAATCAGCCCCAGCATTTT.

This chain uses TRBV28 with TRBJ2-7, with 7 bases fitting TRBD1. Per germline, CDR1 MDHEN and CDR2 SYDVKM. Trimming cost V 6 bases and J 0 bases; bases outside gene matches: 11. The CDR3 runs to 16 residues. The CDR3 nucleotides read TGTGCCAGCAGCTTGAGATGGGGACAGAGCTCCTACGAGCAGTACTTC. It encodes CASSLRWGQSSYEQYF.

Ten or more counts support this clonotype. The chain is built from TRBV29-1 and TRBJ2-5; maybe TRBD1 (5 bases). The germline CDR1 and CDR2 sequences are SQVTM and ANQGSEA. With 3 bases removed from V and 7 bases from J, the gap between germline ends came to 21 bases. The CDR3 covers 15 residues. In nucleotides, the CDR3 is TGCAGCGTTGAGGCTTCAGGGCTCCAAGACGGGACCCAGTACTTC. Translated, it gives CSVEASGLQDGTQYF.

This clonotype has only a few counts. V is TRBV6-2 or TRBV6-3 and J is TRBJ2-1; TRBD2 agrees at 7 bases. This CDR3 comprises 12 residues. The trim removed 11 bases at V and 4 bases at J, leaving 5 bases unmatched. CDR1 is MNHEY and CDR2 is SVGEGT in the germline V gene. CDR3 sequence: CAAGVGYNEQFF. In DNA form, the CDR3 reads TGTGCCGCGGGGGTAGGTTACAATGAGCAGTTCTTC.

This chain connects TRBV24-1 to TRBJ2-5; no firm D call. This CDR3 has 13 residues. V lost 6 bases to trimming and J lost 5 bases, with 12 bases between them. Germline CDR1 is KGHDR and CDR2 is SFDVKD. CDR3 sequence reads: CATSHRRWETQYF. CDR3 in DNA: TGTGCCACCAGTCATCGGCGGTGGGAGACCCAGTACTTC.

DNA for the CDR3: TGTGCCAGCTCAAGCACCAGGGGGAGCTACGAGCAGTACTTC. Protein: CASSSTRGSYEQYF. The chain links TRBV18 to TRBJ2-1; 7 bases are shared with TRBD1. The J call is doubtful: the DNA matches TRBJ2-7 better. The germline gives CDR1 KGHSH, CDR2 LQKENI. This CDR3 is 14 amino acids long.

This clonotype has ten or more counts. This chain joins TRBV29-1 and TRBJ2-5; no firm D call. This CDR3 spans 10 amino acids. V dropped 6 bases and J dropped 2 bases, with 4 bases sitting between them. Germline CDR1 and CDR2: SQVTM and ANQGSEA. In DNA, the CDR3 is TGCAGCGTCCTACAAGAGACCCAGTACTTC. Translating gives CSVLQETQYF.

This clonotype appeared a few times. V usage is TRBV7-2 and J usage is TRBJ2-7; 10 bases match TRBD2. Germline CDR1 SGHTA, CDR2 FQGNSA. CDR3 length: 15 amino acids. Trimming cost V 1 base and J 7 bases; bases outside gene matches: 7. CDR3 in amino acids: CASSLGASGGREQYF. CDR3 DNA: TGTGCCAGCAGCTTAGGGGCTAGCGGGGGACGGGAGCAGTACTTC.

This clonotype was counted between two and nine times. The J gene is TRBJ2-1, the V gene TRBV9; 7 bases match TRBD2. The germline V gene has CDR1 SGDLS and CDR2 YYNGEE. V lost 0 bases, J lost 9 bases, and 9 bases stayed unmatched. This CDR3 is 15 amino acids long. The CDR3 sequence: CASSVALAAPVEQFF. The CDR3, as DNA: TGTGCCAGCAGCGTAGCTCTAGCGGCCCCCGTTGAGCAGTTCTTC.

This clonotype was counted many times. The rearrangement links TRBV29-1 to TRBJ2-7, with D unresolved. V shed 6 bases and J shed 3 bases, with 9 bases lying between them. The germline CDR1 and CDR2 sequences are SQVTM and ANQGSEA. This CDR3 is 11 amino acids long. The CDR3 DNA follows: TGCAGCGTGGTGGAAAGCTACGAGCAGTACTTC. Its translation: CSVVESYEQYF.

Turning to this clonotype: At one end, the junction sequence differs from germline, possibly due to a read error. The chain links TRBV6-2 or TRBV6-3 to TRBJ2-3, with TRBD1 as a possible D gene (6 bases). This CDR3 contains 14 residues. Germline V CDR1 and CDR2: MNHEY, SVGEGT. CDR3 sequence reads: CASRYSFRGDTQYF. In DNA form, the CDR3 reads TGTGCCAGCAGGTACTCGTTCAGGGGAGATACGCAGTATTTT.

Regarding this clonotype: This may be a read error, as it is one base from a much larger clone. This rearrangement joins TRBV20-1 to TRBJ2-1; maybe TRBD2 (6 bases). The CDR3 loop spans 12 amino acids. Germline V gene data show CDR1 as DFQATT and CDR2 as SNEGSKA (reference sequence). Trimming stripped 4 bases from V and 8 bases from J, with 12 bases between. The CDR3 DNA sequence: TGCAGTGCTACGACGGGAGAACATGAGCAGTTCTTC. Its translation: CSATTGEHEQFF.

A few counts support this clonotype. The chain is built from TRBV2 and TRBJ1-2, with TRBD1 identical over 9 bases. The CDR3 sequence is 16 residues long. The V segment lost 4 bases and the J segment 4 bases; nucleotides outside the gene matches: 10. CDR1 is SNHLY and CDR2 is FYNNEI in the germline V gene. This CDR3 reads CASSGPGTGTSYGYTF. The CDR3 nucleotides are TGTGCCAGCAGTGGGCCCGGGACAGGGACATCCTATGGCTACACCTTC.

V gene TRBV24-1 combines with J gene TRBJ2-1; unclear D gene. CDR1 KGHDR and CDR2 SFDVKD come from the germline V gene. V lost 7 bases and J 7 bases, leaving 10 bases between the germline ends. This CDR3 spans 12 amino acids. The chain's CDR3 is CATRGQRNEQFF. DNA of the CDR3: TGTGCCACCAGGGGCCAGCGAAATGAGCAGTTCTTC.

This chain uses TRBV6-6 with TRBJ2-1; D not certain. From germline, CDR1 is MNHNY and CDR2 SVGAGI (reference sequence). The CDR3 has 15 amino acids. The V end was cut by 6 bases, the J end by 4 bases, with 16 bases between. The CDR3 loop is CASSQLEVGYNEQFF. The DNA for the CDR3 is TGTGCCAGCAGCCAACTCGAAGTGGGGTACAATGAGCAGTTCTTC.

This rearrangement joins TRBV7-2 to TRBJ2-2, with a weak D call TRBD2 (5 bases). The CDR3 is 15 amino acids. In germline, CDR1 is SGHTA, CDR2 FQGNSA. The V end was cut by 1 base, the J end by 5 bases, with 11 bases between. CDR3 DNA: TGTGCCAGCAGCTTAGGGGGTCTAGCAACCGGGGAGCTGTTTTTT. Its protein product is CASSLGGLATGELFF.

CDR3 in DNA: TGTGCCAGCAGTTCGTGGGGACTAGCGGGAGTCTACGAGCAGTACTTC. It codes for CASSSWGLAGVYEQYF. The chain couples TRBV12-3 or TRBV12-4 to TRBJ2-7; the match to TRBD2 covers 14 bases. Germline trimming cut 4 bases from V and 3 bases from J; bases unmatched to any gene: 5. The CDR3 has 16 amino acids.

The rearrangement uses TRBV11-3 and TRBJ1-1, with 9 positions matching TRBD1. The CDR3 sequence is 13 residues long. Germline CDR1 reads SGHNT; CDR2 reads YENEEA. The V gene end was trimmed by 5 bases and the J gene end by 6 bases; junction bases not matched to a gene: 4. In DNA form, the CDR3 reads TGTGCCAGCAGCACCCGACAGGGGGCTGAAGCTTTCTTT. Its protein product is CASSTRQGAEAFF.

The rearrangement uses TRBV6-6 and TRBJ2-1; D may be TRBD2 (5 bases). Trimming shortened V by 0 bases and J by 10 bases, and 13 bases separated the two germline ends. The CDR3 covers 14 residues. Per the germline V gene, CDR1 is MNHNY and CDR2 is SVGAGI (reference sequence). The CDR3 region is CASSYSQLGREQFF. Here the CDR3 DNA reads TGTGCCAGCAGTTACTCACAACTAGGTCGCGAGCAGTTCTTC.

This clonotype was detected a few times. This chain connects TRBV20-1 to TRBJ2-3; 10 nucleotides align to TRBD2. Germline CDR1 is DFQATT and CDR2 is SNEGSKA (reference sequence). The CDR3 contains 16 residues. V gave up 0 bases and J gave up 3 bases; unmatched junction bases: 6. The CDR3 sequence: CSARDWSLAGTDTQYF. In nucleotides, the CDR3 is TGCAGTGCTAGAGATTGGTCACTAGCGGGAACAGATACGCAGTATTTT.

This clonotype was counted a few times. The rearrangement links TRBV10-3 to TRBJ2-1; D might be TRBD1 (6 bases). With 6 bases removed from V and 4 bases from J, the gap between germline ends came to 25 bases. CDR3 length: 18 amino acids. Germline CDR1 and CDR2: ENHRY and SYGVKD. DNA of the CDR3: TGTGCCATCAGGAACCCATCCATACAGGGCAATATTTACAATGAGCAGTTCTTC. Protein: CAIRNPSIQGNIYNEQFF.

J is TRBJ2-5 and V is TRBV5-1, with D perhaps being TRBD1 or TRBD2 (6 bases each). CDR3 length: 15 residues. Germline CDR1 and CDR2: SGHRS and YFSETQ. The V end lost 0 bases, the J end lost 6 bases, and 15 bases lay between the germline ends. The CDR3 is CASSLGAGEVKTQYF. The CDR3 region has the DNA TGCGCCAGCAGCTTGGGCGCAGGGGAGGTGAAGACCCAGTACTTC.

In its sample, this clonotype was seen a few times. This chain joins TRBV9 and TRBJ1-3; D is unclear. This CDR3 contains 12 residues. V dropped 3 bases and J dropped 0 bases, with 1 base sitting between them. Germline V gene lookup returns CDR1 SGDLS and CDR2 YYNGEE. The CDR3 coding sequence is TGTGCCAGCAGCGACTCTGGAAACACCATATATTTT. This gives the protein CASSDSGNTIYF.

For this clonotype: Just one base apart from a much larger clone, this may be a read error. This chain uses TRBV27 with TRBJ2-7; TRBD1 matches 7 bases. The CDR3 loop spans 14 amino acids. Germline-derived CDR1 and CDR2 are MNHEY and SMNVEV (reference sequence). The CDR3: CASSSGGVSYGQYF. For the CDR3, the DNA is TGTGCCAGCAGTTCAGGGGGAGTATCCTACGGGCAGTACTTC.

In nucleotides, the CDR3 is TGTGCCTCCGGGGATGGCAATGAGCAGTTCTTC. Residues: CASGDGNEQFF. The J gene is TRBJ2-1, the V gene TRBV28; D possibly corresponds to TRBD2 (5 bases). V lost 11 bases to trimming and J lost 6 bases, with 11 bases between them. The CDR3 is 11 residues long. CDR1 MDHEN and CDR2 SYDVKM come from the germline V gene.

The rearrangement links TRBV28 to TRBJ2-5, with D perhaps TRBD2 (6 bases). The germline gives CDR1 MDHEN, CDR2 SYDVKM. V gave up 5 bases and J gave up 11 bases, with 24 bases separating them. The CDR3 sequence is 15 residues long. The CDR3 sequence: CASSTDLDGGGKQYF. Written as DNA, the CDR3 is TGTGCCAGCAGTACCGATCTGGACGGCGGAGGGAAGCAGTACTTC.

This clonotype occurred a few times. The chain carries TRBV3-1 and TRBJ2-5; the match to TRBD1 covers 7 bases. The CDR3 contains 17 residues. Trimming removed 0 bases from V and 4 bases from J; junction bases left unmatched: 11. Looked up from germline, CDR1 is LGHDT and CDR2 is YNNKEL (reference sequence). The CDR3 nucleotides are TGTGCCAGCAGCCAAGAACGGGAAAGAGCAGGGGGAGAGACCCAGTACTTC. It translates to CASSQERERAGGETQYF.

This clonotype was observed a few times. V is TRBV4-1 and J is TRBJ1-2; perhaps TRBD1 as D (5 bases). CDR1 is MGHRA, CDR2 YSYEKL, per germline. V shed 0 bases and J shed 1 base, with 9 bases lying between them. The CDR3 covers 15 residues. The chain's CDR3 is CASSQETGNNYGYTF. As DNA, the CDR3 is TGCGCCAGCAGCCAAGAAACAGGAAATAACTATGGCTACACCTTC.

V usage is TRBV20-1 and J usage is TRBJ2-3; D unclear. This CDR3 spans 14 amino acids. V lost 0 bases and J 4 bases, leaving 11 bases between the germline ends. Germline V lookup: CDR1 DFQATT, CDR2 SNEGSKA (reference sequence). DNA of the CDR3: TGCAGTGCTAGAGACCAGATTCACCCAGATACGCAGTATTTT. Translated: CSARDQIHPDTQYF.